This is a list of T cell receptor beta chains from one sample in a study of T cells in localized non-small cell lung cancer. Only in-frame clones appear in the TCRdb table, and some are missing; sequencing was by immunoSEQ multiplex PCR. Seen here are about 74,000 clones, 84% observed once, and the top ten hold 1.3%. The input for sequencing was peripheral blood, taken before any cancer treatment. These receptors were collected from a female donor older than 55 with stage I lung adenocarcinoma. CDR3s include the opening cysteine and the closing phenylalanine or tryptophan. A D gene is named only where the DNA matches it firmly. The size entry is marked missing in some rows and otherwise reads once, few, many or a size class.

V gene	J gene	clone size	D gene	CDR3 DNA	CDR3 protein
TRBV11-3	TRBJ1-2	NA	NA	TGTGCCAGCAGCTTAGATTTTGATCCGCGTACCTATGGCTACACCTTC	CASSLDFDPRTYGYTF
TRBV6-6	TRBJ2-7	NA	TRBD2	TGTGCCAGCAGTTACTCGGAGCGGGAGCAATCCTACGAGCAGTACTTC	CASSYSEREQSYEQYF
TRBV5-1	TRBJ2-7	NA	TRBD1	TGCGCCAGCAGCTTAGGGGGACAGGGCAACTACTACGAGCAGTACTTC	CASSLGGQGNYYEQYF
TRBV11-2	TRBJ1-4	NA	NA	TGTGCCAGCAGCCGGAACAGGGCTGGTAATGAAAAACTGTTTTTT	CASSRNRAGNEKLFF
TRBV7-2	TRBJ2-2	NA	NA	TGTGCCAGCAGCCTAGCCGCGGGGGCGAGCGGGACCGGGGAGCTGTTTTTT	CASSLAAGASGTGELFF
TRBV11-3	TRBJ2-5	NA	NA	TGTGCCAGCAGCCCCCCCGCTACCCAAGAGACCCAGTACTTC	CASSPPATQETQYF
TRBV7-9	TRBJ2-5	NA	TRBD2	TGTGCCAGCAGCTTAGGCCAAGCGGGGGGAGAGACCCAGTACTTC	CASSLGQAGGETQYF
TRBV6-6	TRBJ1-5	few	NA	TGTGCCAGCAGTTACGGGGATAGGCCCCAGCATTTT	CASSYGDRPQHF
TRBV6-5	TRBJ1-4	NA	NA	TGTGCCAGCAGTCCCCTTGGAGCAACTAATGAAAAACTGTTTTTT	CASSPLGATNEKLFF
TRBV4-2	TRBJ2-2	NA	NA	TGTGCCAGCAGCCAGGGACCAGGCACCGGGGAGCTGTTTTTT	CASSQGPGTGELFF
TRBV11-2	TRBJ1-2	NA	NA	TGTGCCAGCAGCCGACCCGGGTCCCCGTCGCGGGGAATTAGCTACACCTTC	CASSRPGSPSRGISYTF
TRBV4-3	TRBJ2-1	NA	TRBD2	TGCGCCAGCAGCCCTCGGACTAGCGGGAAGCAGTTCTTC	CASSPRTSGKQFF
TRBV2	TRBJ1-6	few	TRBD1	TGTGCCAGCAGTCGACAGGGGAGCTCCTATAATTCACCCCTCCACTTT	CASSRQGSSYNSPLHF
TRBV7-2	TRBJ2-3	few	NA	TGTGCCAGCAGACCCACCCTGGCGGGGAAGGCTTTTACAGATACGCAGTATTTT	CASRPTLAGKAFTDTQYF
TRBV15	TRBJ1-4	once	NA	TGTGCCACCAGCAGAGTCGAGGAGCCGGGGCGGGAAAAACTGTTTTTT	CATSRVEEPGREKLFF
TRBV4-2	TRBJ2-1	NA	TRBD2	TGTGCCAGCAGCCCCTTGTCCGCGGGGGTTGATGAGCAGTTCTTC	CASSPLSAGVDEQFF
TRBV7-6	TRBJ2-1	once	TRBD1	TGTGCCAGCAGCTTAGCAGGTTCAGGGGGATACAATGAGCAGTTCTTC	CASSLAGSGGYNEQFF
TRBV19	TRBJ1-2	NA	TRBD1	TGTGCCAGTCGGGACAGGGGATATGGCTACACCTTC	CASRDRGYGYTF
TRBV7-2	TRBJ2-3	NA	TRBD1	TGTGCCAGCAGCCCACAGACAGGGACGGGCACAGATACGCAGTATTTT	CASSPQTGTGTDTQYF
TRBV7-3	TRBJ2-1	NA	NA	TGTGCCAGCAGCTTAAGGGGGGGCCAGGGTGAGCAGTTCTTC	CASSLRGGQGEQFF
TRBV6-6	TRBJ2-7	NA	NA	TGTGCCAGCACAAGGGACGGCCCCTACGAGCAGTACTTC	CASTRDGPYEQYF
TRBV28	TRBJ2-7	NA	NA	TGTGCCAGCAGTTCTACTCCCTACGAGCAGTACTTC	CASSSTPYEQYF
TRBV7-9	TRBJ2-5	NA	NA	TGTGCCAGCAGCTTTGGCCCCGTGGGAACCGGTGAGACCCAGTACTTC	CASSFGPVGTGETQYF
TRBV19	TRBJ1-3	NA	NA	TGTGCCAGTAGTATAGGCTGGGGACCGCGGGGAAACACCATATATTTT	CASSIGWGPRGNTIYF
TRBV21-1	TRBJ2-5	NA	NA	TGTGCCAGCATCGAGACGGAGACCCAGTACTTC	CASIETETQYF
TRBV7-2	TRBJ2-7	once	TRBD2	TGTGCCAGCAGCTTAGAAGCGGGAGAGGGTTGGCAGTACTTC	CASSLEAGEGWQYF
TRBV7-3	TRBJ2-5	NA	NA	TGTGCCAGCAGCTTAAACCTCCAAGAGACCCAGTACTTC	CASSLNLQETQYF
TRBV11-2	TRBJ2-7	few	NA	TGTGCCAGCAGCTTTGGGGGTTACGAGCAGTACTTC	CASSFGGYEQYF
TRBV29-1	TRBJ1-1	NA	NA	TGCAGCGCTAAACGTCCATCGACAGGGAACACTGAAGCTTTCTTT	CSAKRPSTGNTEAFF
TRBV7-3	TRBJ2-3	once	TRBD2	TGTGCCAGCAGCCCAAGGCCCAGGGCTAGCGGGAGGCCCAGCACAGATACGCAGTATTTT	CASSPRPRASGRPSTDTQYF
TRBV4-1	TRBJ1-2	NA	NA	TGCGCCAGCAGCCAAGATCGTCGGGGAGGATATGGCTACACCTTC	CASSQDRRGGYGYTF
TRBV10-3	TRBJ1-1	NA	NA	TGTGCCATCAGTGAGTCGATAAGGGGCGGGACTGAAGCTTTCTTT	CAISESIRGGTEAFF
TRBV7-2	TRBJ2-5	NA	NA	TGTGCCAGCAGCTTAGACGTAGGACGAGAGACCCAGTACTTC	CASSLDVGRETQYF
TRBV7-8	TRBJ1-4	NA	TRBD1	TGTGCCAGCAGCCGGGCGACAGGGAGCGAAAAACTGTTTTTT	CASSRATGSEKLFF
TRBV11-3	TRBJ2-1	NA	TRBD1	TGTGCCAGCAGCTCCACAGGGGGTTCCTACAATGAGCAGTTCTTC	CASSSTGGSYNEQFF
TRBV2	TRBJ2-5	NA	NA	TGTGCCAGCAGTGTCACTCGGGTGTCCGAGACCCAGTACTTC	CASSVTRVSETQYF
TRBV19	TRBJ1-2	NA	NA	TGTGCCAGTAGTACCCCCGACATCCGAGGAGGCTACACCTTC	CASSTPDIRGGYTF
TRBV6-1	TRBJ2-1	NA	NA	TGTGCCAGCAGTGCCAGTCAGGGGGGATATGAGCAGTTCTTC	CASSASQGGYEQFF
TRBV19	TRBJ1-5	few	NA	TGTGCCAGTAGTATCGGGTTCAGGGGCGGGGGCAATCAGCCCCAGCATTTT	CASSIGFRGGGNQPQHF
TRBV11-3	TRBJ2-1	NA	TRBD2	TGTGCCAGCAGCCCAAGACTAGCGGGGGGGCCCAATGAGCAGTTCTTC	CASSPRLAGGPNEQFF
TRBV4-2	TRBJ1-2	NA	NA	TGTGCCAGCAGCCAAGATCTAGGGGTTGCCGGCTACACCTTC	CASSQDLGVAGYTF
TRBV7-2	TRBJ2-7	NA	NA	TGTGCCAGCAGCTTCGGCGCATTCTATCCCTACGAGCAGTACTTC	CASSFGAFYPYEQYF
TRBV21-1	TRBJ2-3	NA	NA	TGTGCCAGCTTCGTCGGGACAGGACTATTTCCTAGCACAGATACGCAGTATTTT	CASFVGTGLFPSTDTQYF